Each of the 2 T cell receptor beta chains below was sequenced from the same sample in a study of vaccination and CD4 T cells after COVID-19. Sequenced with the Oncomine TCR Beta short-read assay was DNA taken from cultured CD4+ T cells. TCRdb reprocessed the PCR reads via MiXCR and lists one record per CDR3 protein. The table shows around 8,000 distinct CDR3 sequences, with 40% to 60% occurring only once. Treatment of the sample: approximately nine-day PBMC culture with coronavirus spike peptide pools or control peptides (ViraFEST assay). Pre-COVID-19 pandemic sampling (2011-2018) yielded the unexposed donor's CD4+ T cells. These receptors' antigens are unknown. Sequencing was done on a sample of CD4+ T cells from blood, cultured in vitro. These receptors were collected from a human donor in good health.

The chain is built from TRBV11-1 and TRBJ2-7; D perhaps matches TRBD1 (5 bases). V shed 4 bases and J shed 3 bases, with 13 bases lying between them. CDR1 is SGHAT, CDR2 FQDESV, per germline (reference sequence). The CDR3 length is 14 residues. In DNA form, the CDR3 reads TGTGCCAGCAGCTCCCCCACAGGACGCTACGAGCAGTACTTC. Amino acid sequence: CASSSPTGRYEQYF. Looking up the rest from reference TRBV11-1 and TRBJ2-7 gives the full variable domain: EAEVAQSPRYKITEKSQAVAFWCDPISGHATLYWYRQILGQGPELLVQFQDESVVDDSQLPKDRFSAERLKGVDSTLKIQPAELGDSAMYLCASSSPTGRYEQYFGPGTRLTVT.

The V call is TRBV7-2, the J call TRBJ1-6; possible D gene TRBD1, 5 bases. This CDR3 has 16 residues. In germline, CDR1 is SGHTA, CDR2 FQGNSA. Trimming cost V 3 bases and J 9 bases, with 18 bases left between them. The CDR3 nucleotides are TGTGCCAGCAGCTTGGGGTCAGGGATTACTACTTCACCCCTCCACTTT. Translation gives CASSLGSGITTSPLHF.